The sequence of this T cell receptor beta chain was determined in a study of low-dose radiotherapy and immunotherapy resistance in tumors (dated 2022 in TCRdb). For the study in its entirety: In Cohort 1, each fraction delivered 0.5 Gy every 2 weeks, and the prescribed total PTV dose was 6.5 Gy. Patients were given nivolumab as a 240 mg flat dose every two weeks and ipilimumab at 1 mg/kg every six weeks, with both drugs delivered intravenously. In Cohort 2, 1 Gy per fraction was delivered every two weeks, for a total of 13 Gy over 26 weeks. Trial participants were not randomized into treatment groups. Aspirin 300 mg was taken orally once daily by patients for four cycles, starting on cycle 1 day 1. Eight patients were included in the translational analysis: three from the first dose cohort and the first five from the second dose cohort. Cyclophosphamide 200 mg/m2 was administered intravenously every two weeks, one day before each radiation and immunotherapy administration.

In regard to this clonotype: Its antigen has not been determined. An end of the junction differs from the germline gene, which may be a read error.

Donors were enrolled in RACIN, a single-arm phase I dose-escalation trial combining nivolumab, ipilimumab, aspirin, low-dose cyclophosphamide and low-dose radiotherapy. Patients with advanced, TIL-negative solid tumors were considered eligible. First-strand cDNA was synthesized using Superscript III and a set of TRAV- and TRBV-specific primers, so that both TCRalpha and TCRbeta chains were covered. TCRs were amplified for about 18 PCR cycles with Phusion, using a constant-region primer paired with the adapter attached to the V primers. Amplification of the isolated mRNA was done with the MessageAmp II aRNA Amplification Kit, which involved an approximately 15-hour in vitro transcription at 37 degrees C. mRNA for TCR sequencing was isolated with the Dynabeads mRNA DIRECT Purification Kit. A second approximately 23-cycle Phusion PCR added indexed Illumina adapters, and products were purified with AMPure XP beads. The paper's data handling went like this. Using custom Perl scripts, TCR sequences encoding the same protein were pooled, out-of-frame sequences were removed, and the abundance of each clonotype was computed. Any TCR sequence backed by just one read was left out of the analysis. Shannon entropy, Gini index, clonality, richness, and the frequency of TCRs shared between repertoires were included as repertoire metrics. TCRdb reworked the public reads: Q25 trimming with fastp, MiXCR clone assembly, productive beta chains retained. Rows with one shared CDR3 protein collapse into an entry with the most common genes and DNA. These V and J calls originate from TCRdb's pipeline instead of the authors' own analysis. In all, the sample holds 6,500 to 8,500 distinct CDR3 sequences, and about 79% of those were seen once. The ten largest clones capture about 6% of the sample.

The cysteine opens and the phenylalanine closes a CDR3 of 14 amino acids. Just CDR3 DNA is preserved here, 42 bases in frame from base 1. This sequence originates from a human donor with advanced metastatic prostate, ovarian, gallbladder or colorectal cancer (not recorded which). This table probably holds off-target reads from a library built for another chain. Recombination linked TRBV5-3 to TRBJ2-5; the D gene is not confidently resolved. TRBV5-3 qualifies as an ORF whose function is uncertain. The bases read TGTGCCAGCAGCTCCCGACGGGCCCAAGAGACCCAGTACTTC. It translates as CASSSRRAQETQYF.